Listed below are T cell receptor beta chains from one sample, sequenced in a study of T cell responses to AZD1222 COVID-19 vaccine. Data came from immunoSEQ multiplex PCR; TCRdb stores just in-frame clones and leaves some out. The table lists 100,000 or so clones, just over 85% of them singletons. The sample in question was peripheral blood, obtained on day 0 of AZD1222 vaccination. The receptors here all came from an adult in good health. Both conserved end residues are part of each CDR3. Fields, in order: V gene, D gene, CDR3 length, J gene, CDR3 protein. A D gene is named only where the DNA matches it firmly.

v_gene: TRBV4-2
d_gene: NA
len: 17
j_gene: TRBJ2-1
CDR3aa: CASSQRAEQTLQNEQFF

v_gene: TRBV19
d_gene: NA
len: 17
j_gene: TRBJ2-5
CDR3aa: CASSTGVAQRPQETQYF

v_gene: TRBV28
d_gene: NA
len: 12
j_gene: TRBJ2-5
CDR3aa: CASSSLRKTQYF

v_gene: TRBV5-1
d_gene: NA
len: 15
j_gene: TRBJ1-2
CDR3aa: CASSTNNGANYGYTF

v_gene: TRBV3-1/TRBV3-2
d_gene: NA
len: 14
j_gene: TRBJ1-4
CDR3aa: CASSQGRANEKLFF

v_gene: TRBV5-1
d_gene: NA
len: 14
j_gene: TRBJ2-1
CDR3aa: CASSLRTSTNEQFF

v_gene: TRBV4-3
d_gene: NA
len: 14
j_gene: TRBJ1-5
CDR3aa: CASSQDAGNQPQHF

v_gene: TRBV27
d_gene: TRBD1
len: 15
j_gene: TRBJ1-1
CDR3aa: CASSSRQGWGTEAFF

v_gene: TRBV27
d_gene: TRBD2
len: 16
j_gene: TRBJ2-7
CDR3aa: CASRARGLATSYEQYF

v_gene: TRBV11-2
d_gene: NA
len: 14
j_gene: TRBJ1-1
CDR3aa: CASSRGAVNTEAFF

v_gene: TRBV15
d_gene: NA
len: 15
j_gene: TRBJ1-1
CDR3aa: CATSRDRGDNTEAFF

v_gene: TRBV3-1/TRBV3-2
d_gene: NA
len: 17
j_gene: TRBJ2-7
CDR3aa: CASSPTYPGQGIYEQYF

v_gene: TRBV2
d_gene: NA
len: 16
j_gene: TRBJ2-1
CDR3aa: CASSGLDSSSYNEQFF

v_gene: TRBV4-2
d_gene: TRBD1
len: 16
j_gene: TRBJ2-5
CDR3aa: CASSQVTQGAQETQYF

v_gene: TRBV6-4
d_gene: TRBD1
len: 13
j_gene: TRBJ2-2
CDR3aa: CASGTENTGELFF

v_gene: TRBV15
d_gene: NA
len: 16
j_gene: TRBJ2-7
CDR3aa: CATSRDYGANTYEQYF

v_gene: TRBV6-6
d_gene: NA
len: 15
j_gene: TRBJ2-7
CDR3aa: CASSYPGQGLYEQYF

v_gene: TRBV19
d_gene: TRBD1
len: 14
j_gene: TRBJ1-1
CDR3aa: CASSARDRSTEAFF

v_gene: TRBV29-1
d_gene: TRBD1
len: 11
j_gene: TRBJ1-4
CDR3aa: CSADRDEKLFF

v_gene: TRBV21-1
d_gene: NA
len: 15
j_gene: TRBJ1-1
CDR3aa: CASSVLSGTGEEAFF

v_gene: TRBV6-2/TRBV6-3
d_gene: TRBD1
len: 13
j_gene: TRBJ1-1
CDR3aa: CASSPSGQFEAFF

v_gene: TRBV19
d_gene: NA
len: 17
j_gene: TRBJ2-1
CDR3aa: CASRGRAETLAYNEQFF

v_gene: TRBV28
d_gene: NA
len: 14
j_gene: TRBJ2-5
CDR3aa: CASSSRELGWTQYF

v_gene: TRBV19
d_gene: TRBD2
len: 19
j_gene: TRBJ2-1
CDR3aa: CASSVLAGAVVGSYNEQFF

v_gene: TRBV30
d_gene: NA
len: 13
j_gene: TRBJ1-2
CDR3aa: CAWNPVGSNGYTF

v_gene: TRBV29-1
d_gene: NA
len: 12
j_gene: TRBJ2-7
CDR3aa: CSVAPGGPEQYF

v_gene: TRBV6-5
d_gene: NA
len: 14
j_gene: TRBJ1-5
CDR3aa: CASSYDTYGQPQHF

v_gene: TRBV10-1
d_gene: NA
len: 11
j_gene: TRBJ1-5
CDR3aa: CASRLNQPQHF

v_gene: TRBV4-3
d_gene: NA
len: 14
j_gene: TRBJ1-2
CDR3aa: CASSQVIGSGGYTF

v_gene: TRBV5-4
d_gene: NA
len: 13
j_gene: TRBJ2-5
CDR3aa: CASSLGEQETQYF

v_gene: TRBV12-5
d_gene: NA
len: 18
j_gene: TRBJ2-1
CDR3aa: CASGLVGLGTKVGNEQFF

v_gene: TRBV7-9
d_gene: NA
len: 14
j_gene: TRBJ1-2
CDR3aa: CASSSIDISQSYTF

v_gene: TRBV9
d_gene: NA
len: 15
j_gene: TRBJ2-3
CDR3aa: CASSVDGSGSDTQYF

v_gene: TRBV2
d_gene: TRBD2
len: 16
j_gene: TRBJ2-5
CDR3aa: CASGEGLPGVQETQYF

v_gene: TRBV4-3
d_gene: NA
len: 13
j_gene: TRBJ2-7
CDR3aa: CASSQTASYEQYF

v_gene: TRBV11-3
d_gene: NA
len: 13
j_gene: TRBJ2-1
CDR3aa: CASSPGARGEQFF

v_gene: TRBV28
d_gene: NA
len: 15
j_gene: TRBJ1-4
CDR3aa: CASSLNRGYNEKLFF

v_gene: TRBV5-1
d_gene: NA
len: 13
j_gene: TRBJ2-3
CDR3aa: CASSRGYADTQYF

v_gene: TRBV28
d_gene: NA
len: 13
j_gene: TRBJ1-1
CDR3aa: CASSFYTNTEAFF

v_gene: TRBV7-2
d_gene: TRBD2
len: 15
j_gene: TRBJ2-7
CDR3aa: CASSTRASGGHEQYF

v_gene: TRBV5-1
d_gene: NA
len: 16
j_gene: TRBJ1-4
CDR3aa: CASSLGGTPGSEKLFF